The 23 T cell receptor beta chains presented below share a single source sample, sequenced in a study of blood T cell repertoires in COVID-19. Libraries were prepared by immunoSEQ multiplex PCR; TCRdb keeps only in-frame clonotypes and omits some of them. The sample yields 150,000 to 200,000 clones, approximately 93% seen once. Sequencing input: peripheral blood. These receptors all come from a woman aged 55-75 years with COVID-19, enrolled during active disease.

V gene TRBV7-2 combines with J gene TRBJ1-4; D is undetermined. CDR3 length equals 13 residues. The V end was cut by 2 bases, the J end by 6 bases, with 7 bases between. Looked up from germline, CDR1 is SGHTA and CDR2 is FQGNSA. The CDR3 loop reads CASSLRRYEKLFF. The CDR3 coding sequence is TGTGCCAGCAGCTTACGCAGATATGAAAAACTGTTTTTT.

CDR3 nucleotides: TGTGCCAGCAGCCTCCAGGGGCTGCAAAACATTCAGTACTTC. This gives the protein CASSLQGLQNIQYF. This chain uses TRBV5-4 with TRBJ2-4; a possible D gene is TRBD1 (6 bases). Germline-derived CDR1 and CDR2 are SGHNT and YYREEE (reference sequence). The CDR3 has 14 amino acids. The V end lost 4 bases, the J end lost 5 bases, and 13 bases lay between the germline ends.

The CDR3 region has the DNA TGCGCCAGCAGCTTGGCTACAGGGGGCGAGAGGGGCTACACCTTC. Its protein is CASSLATGGERGYTF. The chain has TRBV5-1 and TRBJ1-2; 9 nucleotides align to TRBD1. Germline loops: CDR1 SGHRS, CDR2 YFSETQ. V lost 0 bases and J lost 8; bases outside the gene matches: 8. The CDR3 spans 15 residues.

The V call is TRBV30, the J call TRBJ2-6; D is possibly TRBD2 (5 bases). Germline V gene sequence: CDR1 GTSNPN, CDR2 SVGIG (reference sequence). The CDR3 is made up of 14 amino acids. The ends were cut back, 5 bases at V and 2 bases at J, with 10 bases in the middle. CDR3 DNA: TGTGCCTGGGCCGAGGGCACTGGGGCCAACGTCCTGACTTTC. Residues: CAWAEGTGANVLTF.

V is TRBV7-2 and J is TRBJ2-7; D gene uncertain. Germline CDR1 reads SGHTA; CDR2 reads FQGNSA. The CDR3 loop spans 12 amino acids. The V and J ends lost 1 base and 5 bases respectively, with 6 bases between them. For the CDR3, the DNA is TGTGCCAGCAGCTTAGAGGAGCACGAGCAGTACTTC. Protein sequence: CASSLEEHEQYF.

The chain carries TRBV7-3 and TRBJ1-1; 7 bases map to TRBD1. Looked up from germline, CDR1 is SGHTA and CDR2 is FQGTGA. The CDR3 has 13 residues. Trimming took 2 bases from V and 5 from J; bases not matched to a gene: 2. This CDR3 is CASSLQGGTEAFF. In DNA, the CDR3 is TGTGCCAGCAGCTTACAGGGGGGAACTGAAGCTTTCTTT.

V gene TRBV6-5 combines with J gene TRBJ2-3; D uncertain. Germline CDR1 and CDR2: MNHEY and SVGAGI. CDR3 length: 12 amino acids. Trimming pared 4 bases from V and 12 bases from J, leaving 14 bases between. The CDR3 region is CASSSDRILQYF. In DNA form, the CDR3 reads TGTGCCAGCAGTTCTGACCGTATACTACAGTATTTT.

V and J are TRBV25-1 and TRBJ2-7; 7 nucleotides line up with TRBD1. This CDR3 comprises 14 residues. Germline CDR1 is MGHDK and CDR2 is SYGVNS. V dropped 6 bases and J dropped 0; count of bases not matched to a gene: 5. The CDR3 bases are TGTGCCAGCAGAAAGACAGGGAGCTCCTACGAGCAGTACTTC. Translation: CASRKTGSSYEQYF.

The rearrangement joins TRBV7-8 to TRBJ1-1; possibly TRBD1 for D (6 bases). V was shortened by 5 bases and J by 5 bases, with 27 bases between the two germline ends. The CDR3 is 18 amino acids. Germline CDR1 reads SGHVS; CDR2 reads FQNEAQ. The CDR3, as DNA: TGTGCCAGCAGCCCCAACCGGGACACTTCCGGACGAGGGACTGAAGCTTTCTTT. This encodes CASSPNRDTSGRGTEAFF.

The chain employs TRBV18 and TRBJ2-1; 7 positions match TRBD1. Germline V CDR1 and CDR2: KGHSH, LQKENI. The CDR3 extends over 14 amino acids. V trimming: 1 base; J trimming: 7 bases; junction bases outside the gene matches: 4. The DNA for the CDR3 is TGTGCCAGCTCACCACAGGGACAGCCGAATGAGCAGTTCTTC. It specifies CASSPQGQPNEQFF.

The V gene is TRBV5-1, the J gene TRBJ1-6; 8 nucleotides align to TRBD1. The ends lost 2 bases at V and 12 bases at J; junction bases unmatched: 13. Germline V CDR1 and CDR2: SGHRS, YFSETQ. The CDR3 has 16 residues. The CDR3 DNA follows: TGCGCCAGCAGCTTCGTCCCTCTGACGGGACAGGAACCCCTCCACTTT. It encodes CASSFVPLTGQEPLHF.

The count of this clone is one. V and J are TRBV4-2 and TRBJ1-3; TRBD1 is a possible D gene (5 bases). Germline V gives CDR1 LGHNA, CDR2 YNFKEQ. V dropped 2 bases and J dropped 2 bases, with 16 bases sitting between them. The CDR3 length is 17 residues. The CDR3, as DNA: TGTGCCAGCAGCCAAACCCACGTTGGGGGGACTGGAAACACCATATATTTT. Protein product: CASSQTHVGGTGNTIYF.

The chain couples TRBV19 to TRBJ1-5; 8 bases are shared with TRBD1. J was trimmed by 6 bases and V by 4 bases; bases with no gene match: 8. The CDR3 has 15 amino acids. The germline V gene encodes CDR1 LNHDA and CDR2 SQIVND (reference sequence). The CDR3 loop is CASSKDRELGQPQHF. Written as DNA, the CDR3 is TGTGCCAGTAGTAAGGACAGGGAGTTAGGTCAGCCCCAGCATTTT.

This sequence joins TRBV28 and TRBJ1-6, with TRBD1 matching over 8 bases. The CDR3 loop spans 18 amino acids. In germline, CDR1 is MDHEN, CDR2 SYDVKM. V lost 2 bases, J lost 3 bases, and 9 bases stayed unmatched. CDR3 DNA: TGTGCCAGCAGTTTAGGGCAGGGGGCTTGGAGCTATAATTCACCCCTCCACTTT. It translates to CASSLGQGAWSYNSPLHF.

The genes are TRBV11-3 and TRBJ2-5; the match to TRBD1 covers 7 bases. CDR1 and CDR2 (germline): SGHNT, YENEEA. The CDR3 consists of 14 residues. V lost 5 bases and J lost 1; bases outside the gene matches: 4. CDR3 region: CASSLRQGQETQYF. The CDR3 coding sequence is TGTGCCAGCAGCCTGCGACAGGGCCAAGAGACCCAGTACTTC. Variable domain in full (rest from reference TRBV11-3 and TRBJ2-5): EAGVVQSPRYKIIEKKQPVAFWCNPISGHNTLYWYLQNLGQGPELLIRYENEEAVDDSQLPKDRFSAERLKGVDSTLKIQPAELGDSAVYLCASSLRQGQETQYFGPGTRLLVL.

This CDR3 reads CASSYRVSSYEQYF. The CDR3 DNA sequence: TGTGCCAGCAGCTACAGGGTGAGCTCCTACGAGCAGTACTTC. This chain uses TRBV2 with TRBJ2-7, with a weak D call TRBD1 (6 bases). The germline CDR1 and CDR2 sequences are SNHLY and FYNNEI. V lost 6 bases to trimming and J lost 0 bases, with 12 bases between them. This CDR3 comprises 14 residues.

The V and J genes are TRBV5-1 and TRBJ1-1; perhaps TRBD1 as D (5 bases). Germline CDR1 reads SGHRS; CDR2 reads YFSETQ. The CDR3 consists of 14 residues. Trimming stripped 2 bases from V and 0 bases from J, with 8 bases between. The CDR3 nucleotides are TGCGCCAGCAGCTTCGGGGGGATGAACACTGAAGCTTTCTTT. Translating gives CASSFGGMNTEAFF. Drawing the rest from reference TRBV5-1 and TRBJ1-1, the complete variable domain is KAGVTQTPRYLIKTRGQQVTLSCSPISGHRSVSWYQQTPGQGLQFLFEYFSETQRNKGNFPGRFSGRQFSNSRSEMNVSTLELGDSALYLCASSFGGMNTEAFFGQGTRLTVV.

The rearrangement uses TRBV12-5 and TRBJ2-3, with a tentative D call TRBD2 (5 bases). The CDR3 is 14 amino acids. The V end lost 2 bases, the J end lost 1 base, and 7 bases lay between the germline ends. Germline lookup yields CDR1 LGHNT and CDR2 FRNRAP. CDR3 nucleotide sequence: TGTGCTAGTGGTTTGCTCGGGGGCACAGATACGCAGTATTTT. It codes for CASGLLGGTDTQYF.

This clone has just one count. The chain combines TRBV15 with TRBJ2-5; possibly TRBD1 for D (5 bases). Germline-derived CDR1 and CDR2 are LNHNV and YYDKDF (reference sequence). V lost 0 bases and J 5 bases, leaving 13 bases between the germline ends. The CDR3 has 15 residues. CDR3 sequence reads: CATSRDLSGSETQYF. CDR3 sequence (DNA): TGTGCCACCAGCAGAGATCTTTCAGGGTCGGAGACCCAGTACTTC.

This clone was picked up one time. For the CDR3, the DNA is TGTGCCAGCAGTGACAGGGGGCTGGCTGAAGCTTTCTTT. This codes for CASSDRGLAEAFF. The rearrangement uses TRBV2 and TRBJ1-1, with TRBD1 identical over 8 bases. CDR3 length equals 13 residues. The germline gives CDR1 SNHLY, CDR2 FYNNEI. Trimming removed 3 bases from V and 6 bases from J; junction bases left unmatched: 3.

CDR3 nucleotide sequence: TGTGCCAGCAGTGGCACCACTAGAACAGGGGCCCTTAATCAGCCCCAGCATTTT. This codes for CASSGTTRTGALNQPQHF. The V gene is TRBV2, the J gene TRBJ1-5; TRBD1 matches at 7 bases. Losses at the gene ends were 4 bases for V and 4 bases for J; bases not matched to a gene: 16. CDR1 and CDR2 from the germline V gene are SNHLY and FYNNEI. The length of the CDR3 is 18 residues. The full variable domain, in which reference TRBV2 and TRBJ1-5 provide the parts outside the CDR3, is EPEVTQTPSHQVTQMGQEVILRCVPISNHLYFYWYRQILGQKVEFLVSFYNNEISEKSEIFDDQFSVERPDGSNFTLKIRSTKLEDSAMYFCASSGTTRTGALNQPQHFGDGTRLSIL.

This clone appeared once. CDR3 nucleotides: TGTGCCAGCAGTGTTCTCACCCAGAAAGCTTTCTTT. Protein sequence: CASSVLTQKAFF. The chain has TRBV25-1 and TRBJ1-1; D is undetermined. Germline V lookup: CDR1 MGHDK, CDR2 SYGVNS. There are 12 residues in the CDR3. V lost 4 bases and J 9 bases, leaving 12 bases between the germline ends.

The J gene is TRBJ2-3, the V gene TRBV3-1 (or the pseudogene TRBV3-2); TRBD2 matches at 8 bases. Germline lookup yields CDR1 LGHDT and CDR2 YNNKEL (reference sequence). Trimming cost V 4 bases and J 3 bases; bases outside gene matches: 6. The CDR3 sequence is 15 residues long. The CDR3 sequence is CASSRPGGPTDTQYF. The CDR3 region has the DNA TGTGCCAGCAGCCGCCCGGGGGGGCCTACAGATACGCAGTATTTT.